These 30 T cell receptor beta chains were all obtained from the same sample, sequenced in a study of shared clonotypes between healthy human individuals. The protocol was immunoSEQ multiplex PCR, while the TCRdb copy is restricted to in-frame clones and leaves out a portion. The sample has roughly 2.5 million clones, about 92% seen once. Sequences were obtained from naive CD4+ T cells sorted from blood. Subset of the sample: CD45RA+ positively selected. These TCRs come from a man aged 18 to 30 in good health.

The CDR3 here is CASSVGQGSLYEQYF. The DNA of the CDR3 is TGTGCCAGCAGCGTAGGCCAGGGATCTCTGTACGAGCAGTACTTC. The chain joins TRBV9 to TRBJ2-7, with TRBD1 as a possible D gene (5 bases). Germline CDR1 is SGDLS and CDR2 is YYNGEE. Deletions cut 0 bases from V and 4 bases from J, with 14 bases between. This CDR3 region has 15 residues.

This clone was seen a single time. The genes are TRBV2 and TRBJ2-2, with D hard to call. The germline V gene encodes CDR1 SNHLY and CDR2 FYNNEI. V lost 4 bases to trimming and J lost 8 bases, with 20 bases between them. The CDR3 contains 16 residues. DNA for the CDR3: TGTGCCAGCAGTGGACTTATCCCCCTTAACTTTGGGGAGCTGTTTTTT. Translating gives CASSGLIPLNFGELFF.

Written as DNA, the CDR3 is TGTGCCAGCAGCTGGGACAGGAGGCGCGAGCAGTACTTC. It is translated as CASSWDRRREQYF. The rearrangement links TRBV11-2 to TRBJ2-7, with 8 bases that match TRBD1. This CDR3 has 13 residues. Germline V gene data show CDR1 as SGHAT and CDR2 as FQNNGV. V shed 4 bases, J shed 6 bases, and the junction held 5 bases outside the gene matches.

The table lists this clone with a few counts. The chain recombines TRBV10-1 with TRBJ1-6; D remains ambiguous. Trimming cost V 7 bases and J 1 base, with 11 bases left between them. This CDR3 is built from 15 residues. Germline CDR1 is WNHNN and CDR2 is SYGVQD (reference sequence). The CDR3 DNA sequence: TGCGCCAGCATTTCCGTGGCGTCCTATAATTCACCCCTCCACTTT. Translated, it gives CASISVASYNSPLHF.

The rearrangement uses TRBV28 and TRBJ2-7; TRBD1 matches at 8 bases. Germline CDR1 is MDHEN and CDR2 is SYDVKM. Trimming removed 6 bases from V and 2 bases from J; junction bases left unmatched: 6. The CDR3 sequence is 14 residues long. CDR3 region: CASSPRTGTYEQYF. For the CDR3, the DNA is TGTGCCAGCAGCCCCAGGACAGGGACCTACGAGCAGTACTTC.

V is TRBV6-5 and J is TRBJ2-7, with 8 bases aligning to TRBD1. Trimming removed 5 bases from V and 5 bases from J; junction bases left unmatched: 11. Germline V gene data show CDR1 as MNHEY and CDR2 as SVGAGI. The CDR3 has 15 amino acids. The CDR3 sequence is CASSLTHDRGHEQYF. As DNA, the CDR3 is TGTGCCAGCAGTCTTACCCATGACAGGGGCCACGAGCAGTACTTC.

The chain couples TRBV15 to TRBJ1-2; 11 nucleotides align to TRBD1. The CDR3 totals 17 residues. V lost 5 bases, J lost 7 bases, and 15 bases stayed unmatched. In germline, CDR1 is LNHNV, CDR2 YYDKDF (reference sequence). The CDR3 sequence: CATSGPGQGVVQRGYTF. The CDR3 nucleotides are TGTGCCACCAGCGGACCGGGACAGGGGGTAGTTCAGCGTGGCTACACCTTC.

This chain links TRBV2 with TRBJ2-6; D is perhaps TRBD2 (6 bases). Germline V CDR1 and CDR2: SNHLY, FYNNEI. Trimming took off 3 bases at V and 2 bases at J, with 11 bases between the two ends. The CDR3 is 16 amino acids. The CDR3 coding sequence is TGTGCCAGCAGTGACGAAGGAGGGGCTGGGGCCAACGTCCTGACTTTC. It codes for CASSDEGGAGANVLTF.

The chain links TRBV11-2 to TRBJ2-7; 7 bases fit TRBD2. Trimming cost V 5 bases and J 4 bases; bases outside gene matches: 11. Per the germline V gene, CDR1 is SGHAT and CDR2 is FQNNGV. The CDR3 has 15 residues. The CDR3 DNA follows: TGTGCCAGCAGCCCTTGGGGGGGAGGCGGGTACGAGCAGTACTTC. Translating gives CASSPWGGGGYEQYF.

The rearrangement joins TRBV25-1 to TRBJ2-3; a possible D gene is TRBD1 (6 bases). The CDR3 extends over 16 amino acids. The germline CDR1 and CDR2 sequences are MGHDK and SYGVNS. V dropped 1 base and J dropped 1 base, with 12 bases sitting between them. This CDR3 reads CASSESRGLGTDTQYF. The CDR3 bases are TGTGCCAGCAGTGAATCCAGGGGCTTGGGCACAGATACGCAGTATTTT. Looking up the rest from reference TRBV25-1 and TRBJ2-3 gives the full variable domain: EADIYQTPRYLVIGTGKKITLECSQTMGHDKMYWYQQDPGMELHLIHYSYGVNSTEKGDLSSESTVSRIRTEHFPLTLESARPSHTSQYLCASSESRGLGTDTQYFGPGTRLTVL.

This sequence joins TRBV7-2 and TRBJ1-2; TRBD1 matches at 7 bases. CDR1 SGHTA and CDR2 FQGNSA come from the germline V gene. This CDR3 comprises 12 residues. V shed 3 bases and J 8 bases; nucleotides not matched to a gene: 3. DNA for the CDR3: TGTGCCAGCAGCTTTGGGACAGACGGCTACACCTTC. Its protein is CASSFGTDGYTF.

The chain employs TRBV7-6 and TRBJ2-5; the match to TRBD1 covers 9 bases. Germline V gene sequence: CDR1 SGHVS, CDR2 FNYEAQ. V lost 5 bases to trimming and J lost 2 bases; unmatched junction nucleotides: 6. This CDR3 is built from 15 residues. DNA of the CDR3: TGTGCCAGCAGCCGCAGACAGGGGGTACAAGAGACCCAGTACTTC. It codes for CASSRRQGVQETQYF.

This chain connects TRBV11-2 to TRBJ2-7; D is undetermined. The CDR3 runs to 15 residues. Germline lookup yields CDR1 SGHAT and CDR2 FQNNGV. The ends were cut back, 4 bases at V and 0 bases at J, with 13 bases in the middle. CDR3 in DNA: TGTGCCAGCAGCTCATTGACAAGGAGCTCCTACGAGCAGTACTTC. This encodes CASSSLTRSSYEQYF.

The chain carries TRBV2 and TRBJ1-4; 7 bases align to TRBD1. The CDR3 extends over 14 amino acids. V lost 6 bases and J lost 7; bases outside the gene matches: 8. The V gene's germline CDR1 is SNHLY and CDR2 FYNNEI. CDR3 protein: CASRKTGNGEKLFF. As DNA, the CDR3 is TGTGCCAGCAGGAAGACAGGGAATGGTGAAAAACTGTTTTTT.

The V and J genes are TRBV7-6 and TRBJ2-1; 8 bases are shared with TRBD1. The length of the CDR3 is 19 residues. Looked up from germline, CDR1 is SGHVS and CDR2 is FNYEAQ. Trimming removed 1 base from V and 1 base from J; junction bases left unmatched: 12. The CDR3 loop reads CASSLGARGRLLSYNEQFF. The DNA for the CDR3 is TGTGCCAGCAGCTTAGGAGCCAGGGGGCGACTACTATCCTACAATGAGCAGTTCTTC.

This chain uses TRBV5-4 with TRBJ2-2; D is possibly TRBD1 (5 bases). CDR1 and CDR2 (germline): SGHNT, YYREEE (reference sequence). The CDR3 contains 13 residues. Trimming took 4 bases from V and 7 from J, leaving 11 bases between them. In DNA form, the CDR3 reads TGTGCCAGCAGCCGAGACAGAGGCGGGGAGCTGTTTTTT. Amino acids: CASSRDRGGELFF.

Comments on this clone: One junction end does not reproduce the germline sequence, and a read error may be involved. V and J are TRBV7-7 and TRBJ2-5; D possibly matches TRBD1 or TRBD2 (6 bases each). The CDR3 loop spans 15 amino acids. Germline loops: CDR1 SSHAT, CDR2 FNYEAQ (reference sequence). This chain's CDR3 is CASSFSGGEGETQYF. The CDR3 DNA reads TGTGCTAGCAGCTTCTCCGGGGGCGAGGGAGAGACCCAGTACTTC.

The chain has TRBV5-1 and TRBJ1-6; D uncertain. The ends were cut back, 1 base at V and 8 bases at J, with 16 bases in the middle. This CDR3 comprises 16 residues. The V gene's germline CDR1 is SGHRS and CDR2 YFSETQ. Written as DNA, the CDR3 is TGCGCCAGCAGCTTGCGCGGGCCTGAAATATATTCACCCCTCCACTTT. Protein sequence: CASSLRGPEIYSPLHF.

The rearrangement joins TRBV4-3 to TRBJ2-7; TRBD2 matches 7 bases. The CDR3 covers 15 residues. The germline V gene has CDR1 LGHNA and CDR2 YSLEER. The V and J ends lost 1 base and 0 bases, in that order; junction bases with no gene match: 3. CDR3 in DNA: TGCGCCAGCAGCCAAGCGGGGGGAAGCTCCTACGAGCAGTACTTC. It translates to CASSQAGGSSYEQYF.

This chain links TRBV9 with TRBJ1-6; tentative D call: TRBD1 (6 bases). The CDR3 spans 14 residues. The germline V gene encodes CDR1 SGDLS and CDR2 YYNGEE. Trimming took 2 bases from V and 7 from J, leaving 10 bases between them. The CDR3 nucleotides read TGTGCCAGCAGCGTTACAGGGAGCAATTCACCCCTCCACTTT. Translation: CASSVTGSNSPLHF.

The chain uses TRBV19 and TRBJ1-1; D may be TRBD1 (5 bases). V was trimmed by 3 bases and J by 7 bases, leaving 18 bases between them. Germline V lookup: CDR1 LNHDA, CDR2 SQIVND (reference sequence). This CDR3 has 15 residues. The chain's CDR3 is CASSIGLRWGDEAFF. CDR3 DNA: TGTGCCAGTAGTATTGGCCTCCGGTGGGGGGATGAAGCTTTCTTT.

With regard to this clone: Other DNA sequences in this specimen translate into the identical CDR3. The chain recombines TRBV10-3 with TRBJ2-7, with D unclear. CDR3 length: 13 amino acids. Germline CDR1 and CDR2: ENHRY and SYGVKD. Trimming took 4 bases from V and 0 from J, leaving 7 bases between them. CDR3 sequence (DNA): TGTGCCATCAGTGGGACCGACTCCTACGAGCAGTACTTC. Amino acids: CAISGTDSYEQYF.

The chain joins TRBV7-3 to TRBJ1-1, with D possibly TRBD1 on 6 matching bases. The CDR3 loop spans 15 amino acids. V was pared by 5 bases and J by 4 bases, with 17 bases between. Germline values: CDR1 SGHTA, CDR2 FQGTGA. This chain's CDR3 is CASSPVGGLSTEAFF. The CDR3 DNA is TGTGCCAGCAGCCCAGTAGGGGGGCTGAGCACTGAAGCTTTCTTT.

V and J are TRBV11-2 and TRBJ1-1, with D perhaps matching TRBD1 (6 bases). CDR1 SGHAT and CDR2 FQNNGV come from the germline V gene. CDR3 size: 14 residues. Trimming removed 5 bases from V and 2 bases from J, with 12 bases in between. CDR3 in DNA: TGTGCCAGCAGCGGACAGCTGATTAACACTGAAGCTTTCTTT. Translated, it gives CASSGQLINTEAFF. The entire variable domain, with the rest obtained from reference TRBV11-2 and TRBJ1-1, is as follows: EAGVAQSPRYKIIEKRQSVAFWCNPISGHATLYWYQQILGQGPKLLIQFQNNGVVDDSQLPKDRFSAERLKGVDSTLKIQPAKLEDSAVYLCASSGQLINTEAFFGQGTRLTVV.

CDR3 amino acids: CASSLGGTLTGELFF. As DNA, the CDR3 is TGTGCCAGCAGCTTAGGCGGGACTCTGACCGGGGAGCTGTTTTTT. The chain links TRBV7-2 to TRBJ2-2, with D possibly TRBD2 on 6 matching bases. CDR1 is SGHTA and CDR2 is FQGNSA in the germline V gene. The V end lost 1 base, the J end lost 5 bases, and 11 bases lay between the germline ends. CDR3 length equals 15 residues.

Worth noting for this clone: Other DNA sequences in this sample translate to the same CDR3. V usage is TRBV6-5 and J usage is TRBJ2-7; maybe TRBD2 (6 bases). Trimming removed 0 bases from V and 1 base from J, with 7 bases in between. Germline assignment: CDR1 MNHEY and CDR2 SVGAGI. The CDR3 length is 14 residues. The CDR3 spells CASSYSAGSYEQYF. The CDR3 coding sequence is TGTGCCAGCAGTTACTCCGCGGGATCCTACGAGCAGTACTTC.

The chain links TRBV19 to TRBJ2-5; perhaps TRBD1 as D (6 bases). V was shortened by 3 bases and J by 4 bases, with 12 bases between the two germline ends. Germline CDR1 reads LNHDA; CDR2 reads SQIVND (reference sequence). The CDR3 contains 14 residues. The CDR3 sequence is CASSISAGAETQYF. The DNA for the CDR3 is TGTGCCAGTAGTATCTCGGCAGGGGCAGAGACCCAGTACTTC. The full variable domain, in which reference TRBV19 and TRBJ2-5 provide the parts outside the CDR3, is DGGITQSPKYLFRKEGQNVTLSCEQNLNHDAMYWYRQDPGQGLRLIYYSQIVNDFQKGDIAEGYSVSREKKESFPLTVTSAQKNPTAFYLCASSISAGAETQYFGPGTRLLVL.

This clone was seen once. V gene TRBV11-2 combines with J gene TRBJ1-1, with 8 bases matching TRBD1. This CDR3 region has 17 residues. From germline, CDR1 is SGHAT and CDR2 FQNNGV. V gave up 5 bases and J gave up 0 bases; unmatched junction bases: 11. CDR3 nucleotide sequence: TGTGCCAGCAGCATTATCGGACAGGGAGGGATGAACACTGAAGCTTTCTTT. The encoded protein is CASSIIGQGGMNTEAFF.

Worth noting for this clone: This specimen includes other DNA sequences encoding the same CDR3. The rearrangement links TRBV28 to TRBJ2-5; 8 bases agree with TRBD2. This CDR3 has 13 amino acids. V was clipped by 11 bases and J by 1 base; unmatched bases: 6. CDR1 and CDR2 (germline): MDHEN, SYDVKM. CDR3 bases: TGTGCCTCCCGGGCGGGGGGCCAAGAGACCCAGTACTTC. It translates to CASRAGGQETQYF.

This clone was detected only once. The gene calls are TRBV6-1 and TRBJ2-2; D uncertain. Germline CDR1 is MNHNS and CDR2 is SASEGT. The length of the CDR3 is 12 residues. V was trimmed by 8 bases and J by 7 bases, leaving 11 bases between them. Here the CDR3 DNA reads TGTGCCAGCTCCTACATTGGCGGGGAGCTGTTTTTT. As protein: CASSYIGGELFF.